Sequencing of this T cell receptor beta chain was carried out in a study of regulatory T cells in long-lasting Graves disease. In the study overall: Graves' patients diagnosed newly had used antithyroid drugs under 3 months.

Germline V CDR1 and CDR2: SNHLY, FYNNEI. V lost 9 bases, J lost 0 bases, and 11 bases lay in between. CDR3 length: 14 residues. This clonotype was seen more than once but under ten times. Indicated time point: newly diagnosed GD, antithyroid drugs for less than 3 months. With RNA extracted from PBMCs as input, the TCR library was made. Through Arm-PCR of CDR3 regions and iRepertoire HTBI primers, TCR beta libraries were built. From the multiplex PCR reads, TCRdb called clonotypes with MiXCR, one entry per CDR3 protein. The sample yields about 470,000 distinct CDR3 sequences, around 14% seen once. These data were likewise used in another study, on T cells in Graves' hyperthyroidism and ophthalmopathy. Turning to that study: Ophthalmopathy prediction by the model preceded onset by a median approximately six months.

The sequences come from peripheral blood mononuclear cells (PBMCs), collected at new diagnosis, from a patient treated with antithyroid drugs. The genes are TRBV2 and TRBJ2-2, with D possibly matching TRBD2 (6 bases). The clonotype comes from a woman aged 25 to 39 with Graves disease. CDR3 protein: CARGSGANTGELFF. CDR3 DNA: TGTGCCAGGGGTAGCGGCGCGAACACCGGGGAGCTGTTTTTT.